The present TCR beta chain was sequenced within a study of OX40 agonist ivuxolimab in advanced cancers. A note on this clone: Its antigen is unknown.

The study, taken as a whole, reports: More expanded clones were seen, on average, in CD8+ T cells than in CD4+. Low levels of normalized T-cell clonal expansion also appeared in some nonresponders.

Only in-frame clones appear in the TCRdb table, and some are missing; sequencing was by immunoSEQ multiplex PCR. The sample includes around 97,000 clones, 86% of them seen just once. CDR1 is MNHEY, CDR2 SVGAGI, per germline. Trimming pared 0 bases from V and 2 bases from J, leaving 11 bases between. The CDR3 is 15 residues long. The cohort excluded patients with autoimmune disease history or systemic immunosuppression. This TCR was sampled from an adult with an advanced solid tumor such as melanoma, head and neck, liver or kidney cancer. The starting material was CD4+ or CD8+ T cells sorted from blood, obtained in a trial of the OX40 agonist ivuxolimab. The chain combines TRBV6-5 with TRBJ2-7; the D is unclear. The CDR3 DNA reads TGTGCCAGCAGTTACTCGGGGATTGGGACCTACGAGCAGTACTTC. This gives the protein CASSYSGIGTYEQYF.